The 22 T cell receptor beta chains listed next were all sequenced from one sample in a study of identical twins. TCRdb re-called the 5' RACE reads through MiXCR, storing one row per CDR3 protein. The top ten hold around 0.98% of the sample, which has 650,000 to 800,000 distinct CDR3 sequences, 8.6% seen once. Another study also made use of these data, one on yellow fever vaccine responses in identical twins.

Sequenced sample: PBMCs. The receptors here all came from a woman younger than 30 in good health.

This clonotype showed up just a few times. V and J are TRBV30 and TRBJ2-1; 10 nucleotides agree with TRBD1. Germline V gene lookup returns CDR1 GTSNPN and CDR2 SVGIG (reference sequence). With 0 bases clipped from V and 4 bases from J, the junction kept 6 bases outside the gene matches. The CDR3 runs to 16 residues. This chain's CDR3 is CAWSVSTGGAYNEQFF. The CDR3 coding sequence is TGTGCCTGGAGTGTATCGACAGGGGGCGCTTACAATGAGCAGTTCTTC.

This chain joins TRBV25-1 and TRBJ2-7; 8 bases map to TRBD2. The CDR3 has 16 amino acids. Trimming cost V 1 base and J 5 bases; bases outside gene matches: 10. Looked up from germline, CDR1 is MGHDK and CDR2 is SYGVNS. CDR3 residues: CASSEFVGLASHEQYF. The CDR3 DNA reads as TGTGCCAGCAGTGAATTCGTAGGACTAGCCAGTCACGAGCAGTACTTC.

At least ten counts were recorded for this clonotype. CDR3 sequence (DNA): TGTGCCAGCAGTTACTCGGCAGGGGGCCTGAACACTGAAGCTTTCTTT. It is translated as CASSYSAGGLNTEAFF. The chain has TRBV6-5 and TRBJ1-1; 8 nucleotides line up with TRBD1. Germline V gene lookup returns CDR1 MNHEY and CDR2 SVGAGI. The CDR3 is 16 residues long. V was pared by 0 bases and J by 0 bases, with 3 bases of the junction left unmatched.

This clonotype turned up a few times. This chain joins TRBV29-1 and TRBJ2-3; 10 positions agree with TRBD1. The CDR3 runs 18 residues. V was clipped by 7 bases and J by 4 bases; unmatched bases: 20. The V gene's germline CDR1 is SQVTM and CDR2 ANQGSEA. The CDR3 sequence: CSAIPRDRGAAGADTQYF. The CDR3 nucleotides read TGCAGCGCGATACCCCGGGACAGGGGCGCGGCGGGAGCAGATACGCAGTATTTT.

This clonotype occurred a few times. V and J are TRBV28 and TRBJ2-6; D is uncertain. With 3 bases removed from V and 2 bases from J, the gap between germline ends came to 8 bases. CDR1 and CDR2 from the germline V gene are MDHEN and SYDVKM. The CDR3 loop spans 15 amino acids. The CDR3 DNA reads TGTGCCAGCAGTTTCGGCTCCCCTGGGGCCAACGTCCTGACTTTC. It encodes CASSFGSPGANVLTF.

This clonotype was found many times. The gene calls are TRBV29-1 and TRBJ2-3; maybe TRBD1 (6 bases). Germline V gives CDR1 SQVTM, CDR2 ANQGSEA. Trimming removed 0 bases at V and 2 bases at J, with 15 bases between. The CDR3 has 16 residues. The CDR3 bases are TGCAGCGTTGAAGAGCCGGACAGCTCTCTCACAGATACGCAGTATTTT. Translation: CSVEEPDSSLTDTQYF.

The sample holds many counts of this clonotype. The J gene is TRBJ2-7, the V gene TRBV12-3 or TRBV12-4; TRBD1 aligns across 8 bases. The J segment lost 0 bases and the V segment lost 8 bases, leaving 9 bases of the junction unmatched. The CDR3 length is 15 residues. The CDR3 loop reads CASGTGVEFSYEQYF. The CDR3 region has the DNA TGTGCCAGCGGGACAGGCGTTGAATTCTCCTACGAGCAGTACTTC.

A few counts support this clonotype. This rearrangement joins TRBV2 to TRBJ2-7, with 9 bases lining up with TRBD1. J lost 8 bases, V lost 6 bases, and 11 bases had no gene match. The CDR3 covers 14 residues. Germline assignment: CDR1 SNHLY and CDR2 FYNNEI. CDR3 residues: CASRPGQGVSQQYF. The CDR3 region has the DNA TGTGCCAGCAGGCCGGGACAGGGTGTCTCGCAGCAGTACTTC.

This clonotype was observed a few times. The chain carries TRBV28 and TRBJ2-3; D may be TRBD1 (6 bases). Germline V lookup: CDR1 MDHEN, CDR2 SYDVKM. This CDR3 is built from 16 residues. V lost 3 bases, J lost 2 bases, and 15 bases lay in between. CDR3 nucleotides: TGTGCCAGCAGTTTCCTAATAACAGGGTACACAGATACGCAGTATTTT. It codes for CASSFLITGYTDTQYF. The full variable domain, in which reference TRBV28 and TRBJ2-3 provide the parts outside the CDR3, is DVKVTQSSRYLVKRTGEKVFLECVQDMDHENMFWYRQDPGLGLRLIYFSYDVKMKEKGDIPEGYSVSREKKERFSLILESASTNQTSMYLCASSFLITGYTDTQYFGPGTRLTVL.

There are many counts of this clonotype. CDR3 nucleotide sequence: TGTGCCAGCAGCTTATCGGGCGCCCAATACAATGAGCAGTTCTTC. Protein product: CASSLSGAQYNEQFF. This rearrangement joins TRBV11-2 to TRBJ2-1, with no clear D. The germline V and J ends were trimmed by 2 bases and 4 bases, with 12 bases remaining between them. The CDR3 contains 15 residues. CDR1 and CDR2 (germline): SGHAT, FQNNGV.

The sample holds a few counts of this clonotype. DNA for the CDR3: TGTGCCAGCTCACCGATCCTAGCGGGGACGGCAGATACGCAGTATTTT. As protein: CASSPILAGTADTQYF. The rearrangement uses TRBV18 and TRBJ2-3; 9 nucleotides match TRBD2. The CDR3 contains 16 residues. Germline trimming cut 3 bases from V and 4 bases from J; bases unmatched to any gene: 8. Germline values: CDR1 KGHSH, CDR2 LQKENI.

The J gene is TRBJ2-5, the V gene TRBV12-3 or TRBV12-4; tentative D call: TRBD2 (5 bases). Deletions cut 6 bases from V and 3 bases from J, with 11 bases between. CDR3 length: 13 residues. CDR3 amino acids: CASSTWTEETQYF. The CDR3, as DNA: TGTGCCAGCAGCACCTGGACTGAAGAGACCCAGTACTTC.

This clonotype occurred a few times. This chain connects TRBV7-2 to TRBJ1-2; D gene uncertain. Germline V gene sequence: CDR1 SGHTA, CDR2 FQGNSA. The CDR3 extends over 14 amino acids. V gave up 1 base and J gave up 3 bases, with 9 bases separating them. The chain's CDR3 is CASSLEGFDYGYTF. For the CDR3, the DNA is TGTGCCAGCAGCTTAGAGGGCTTTGACTATGGCTACACCTTC.

This clonotype was seen more than once but under ten times. The chain links TRBV2 to TRBJ2-2; TRBD1 aligns across 8 bases. The CDR3 length is 15 residues. The V and J ends lost 6 bases and 0 bases, in that order; junction bases with no gene match: 3. Germline loops: CDR1 SNHLY, CDR2 FYNNEI. The DNA for the CDR3 is TGTGCCAGCAGCAAACAGGGGGCGAACACCGGGGAGCTGTTTTTT. Translation: CASSKQGANTGELFF.

The V call is TRBV5-1, the J call TRBJ2-3, with D perhaps being TRBD1 or TRBD2 (5 bases each). V lost 1 base and J 15 bases, leaving 21 bases between the germline ends. CDR1 and CDR2 from the germline V gene are SGHRS and YFSETQ. The CDR3 length is 14 residues. CDR3 in DNA: TGCGCCAGCAGCTTGATTGAGGGTCTTCCGGGGCTTTATTTT. Translated, it gives CASSLIEGLPGLYF.

This clonotype was seen ten or more times. This chain connects TRBV10-1 to TRBJ2-1; D possibly corresponds to TRBD1 (5 bases). This CDR3 region has 13 residues. Germline V gene data show CDR1 as WNHNN and CDR2 as SYGVQD (reference sequence). With 1 base removed from V and 16 bases from J, the gap between germline ends came to 17 bases. CDR3 sequence reads: CASSELHGHLLFF. The CDR3 bases are TGCGCCAGCAGTGAGTTACACGGACACCTCCTTTTCTTC.

Concerning this clonotype itself: Here the CDR3 omits its conserved ending phenylalanine or tryptophan, so a read error is the likely source. The DNA is omitted, as the CDR3 cannot be located on it reliably, and the CDR3 follows TCRdb's listing. The V and J genes are TRBV18 and TRBJ2-5. The CDR3 numbers 9 amino acids, ends counted. From germline, CDR1 is KGHSH and CDR2 LQKENI. CDR3 sequence reads: CASSPPVHG.

This clonotype was seen repeatedly, ten times or more. The V and J genes are TRBV5-1 and TRBJ2-7, with D maybe TRBD1 (6 bases). Germline assignment: CDR1 SGHRS and CDR2 YFSETQ. The CDR3 consists of 14 residues. The ends were cut back, 4 bases at V and 2 bases at J, with 13 bases in the middle. The CDR3 sequence: CASSRTDIAYEQYF. The CDR3, as DNA: TGCGCCAGCAGCCGGACAGACATCGCCTACGAGCAGTACTTC.

The genes are TRBV30 and TRBJ2-5; TRBD1 might be the D (7 bases). V lost 6 bases to trimming and J lost 5 bases, with 25 bases between them. The germline CDR1 and CDR2 sequences are GTSNPN and SVGIG (reference sequence). The CDR3 totals 16 residues. The CDR3 DNA reads as TGTGCCTGCCCGCCCGACAGGGAGGCGTCGTTGGAGACCCAGTACTTC. Amino acid sequence: CACPPDREASLETQYF.

This clonotype was seen only a few times. The genes are TRBV6-5 and TRBJ2-7, with D possibly matching TRBD2 (6 bases). CDR1 and CDR2 (germline): MNHEY, SVGAGI. Trimming removed 7 bases at V and 4 bases at J, with 20 bases between. This CDR3 comprises 15 residues. Written as DNA, the CDR3 is TGTGCCAGCATACTCGGGAGTGCAGGGAGTTACGAGCAGTACTTC. This gives the protein CASILGSAGSYEQYF.

This clonotype was detected a few times. This chain joins TRBV20-1 and TRBJ2-3; 13 bases are a match to TRBD2. V gave up 3 bases and J gave up 1 base; unmatched junction bases: 4. Germline V CDR1 and CDR2: DFQATT, SNEGSKA (reference sequence). This CDR3 is built from 16 residues. CDR3 residues: CSARGLAGKGTDTQYF. The CDR3 DNA reads as TGCAGTGCTAGGGGACTAGCGGGAAAGGGCACAGATACGCAGTATTTT.

There are a few counts of this clonotype. The chain has TRBV20-1 and TRBJ2-3; TRBD2 matches 14 bases. Germline CDR1 reads DFQATT; CDR2 reads SNEGSKA (reference sequence). The CDR3 totals 17 residues. CDR3 in DNA: TGCAGAGCGGCGGGACTAGCGGGGGTGAGATCCACAGATACGCAGTATTTT. Protein product: CRAAGLAGVRSTDTQYF.